This T cell receptor (beta chain) was captured in a study of cytomegalovirus exposure and HLA in healthy donors. Study-wide results and caveats: Most TCR sequences proved rare, with some public TCRs found in many donors.

The protocol was immunoSEQ multiplex PCR, while the TCRdb copy is restricted to in-frame clones and leaves out a portion. Here the sample spans 100,000 to 150,000 clones, roughly 90% being singletons. Turning to this clone: What it binds is not known.

CDR1 is MGHRA and CDR2 is YSYEKL in the germline V gene. V gave up 4 bases and J gave up 1 base, with 13 bases separating them. CDR3 size: 15 residues. V usage is TRBV4-1 and J usage is TRBJ1-1, with D tentatively TRBD1 (5 bases). This TCR was recovered from a woman younger than 30 in good health and CMV-seronegative. Specimen: PBMCs. The CDR3 DNA sequence: TGCGCCAGCAGCCCCCGGCAGGGCCAGAACACTGAAGCTTTCTTT. Translation: CASSPRQGQNTEAFF.